This T cell receptor beta chain was identified during a study of blood T cell repertoires in COVID-19. Whole-study context: Whether acute or convalescent, the COVID-19 samples came from the United States, Italy and Spain. T cells, B-cell-depleted T cells, or PBMCs provided the cDNA or gDNA that served as material.

How the authors handled the data: From reference gene primer amplification, estimates of nucleated cell counts were derived. TCRdb keeps only in-frame clones here, not all; method: immunoSEQ multiplex PCR. The V and J calls and clone size come from that table; D and trimming were worked out from the DNA. The sample carries approximately 130,000 clones, around 81% recorded once. Germline values: CDR1 SGHDT, CDR2 YYEEEE. The CDR3 totals 13 residues. The V end lost 2 bases, the J end lost 4 bases, and 7 bases lay between the germline ends. This chain links TRBV5-6 with TRBJ1-5; D call uncertain. Sequenced input: peripheral blood. The TCR originated in a human donor in a cohort sampled during active COVID-19. The CDR3 nucleotides read TGTGCCAGCAGCTTCGGAGGTAATCAGCCCCAGCATTTT. As protein: CASSFGGNQPQHF.